The 22 T cell receptor beta chains listed next were all sequenced from one sample in a study of beta chain features in type 1 diabetes. Study-level points and caveats: Researchers report that Type 1 diabetes patients had moderately but significantly shorter TCRB CDR3s across all four CD4+ subsets.

What these receptors recognize is not known. Investigators reverse transcribed all isolated RNA, so they sequenced expressed TCRB transcripts. Sequenced by immunoSEQ multiplex PCR; TCRdb stores in-frame clones only, minus some. Of roughly 730,000 clones listed, around 15% were seen once; the top ten hold roughly 0.022%. Source material: naive CD4+ T cells from blood. The receptors stem from a young man with type 1 diabetes.

The chain links TRBV5-8 to TRBJ2-3; D may be TRBD1 or TRBD2 (5 bases each). This CDR3 spans 15 amino acids. The V and J ends lost 1 base and 6 bases respectively, with 15 bases between them. Germline lookup yields CDR1 SGHTS and CDR2 YDEGEE. This CDR3 reads CASSLYRGFGDTQYF. In DNA, the CDR3 is TGTGCCAGCAGCTTGTACCGGGGCTTCGGGGATACGCAGTATTTT.

This clone was found a few times. In DNA form, the CDR3 reads TGTGCCAGCAGAATGCTTAGCGGGGGGGCTGAGACCCAGTACTTC. Its protein product is CASRMLSGGAETQYF. The chain is built from TRBV27 and TRBJ2-5; 11 nucleotides match TRBD2. The germline gives CDR1 MNHEY, CDR2 SMNVEV (reference sequence). The CDR3 is 15 amino acids. V gave up 6 bases and J gave up 5 bases; unmatched junction bases: 8.

The chain carries TRBV11-3 and TRBJ2-1, with TRBD2 matching over 8 bases. This CDR3 is built from 18 residues. Germline assignment: CDR1 SGHNT and CDR2 YENEEA. J lost 3 bases, V lost 4 bases, and 14 bases had no gene match. CDR3 nucleotides: TGTGCCAGCAGCTCCTTCGCCGAGGGCACTAGCGGCTACAATGAGCAGTTCTTC. It yields the protein CASSSFAEGTSGYNEQFF.

The chain combines TRBV7-2 with TRBJ1-1, with unresolved D. V lost 0 bases and J 4 bases, leaving 9 bases between the germline ends. Germline assignment: CDR1 SGHTA and CDR2 FQGNSA. The CDR3 extends over 14 amino acids. The CDR3 reads CASSLAASGTEAFF. CDR3 DNA: TGTGCCAGCAGCTTAGCGGCTTCGGGCACTGAAGCTTTCTTT.

This chain links TRBV6-5 with TRBJ1-5; 9 bases line up with TRBD1. CDR1 and CDR2 from the germline V gene are MNHEY and SVGAGI. The junction had 3 bases not matched to a gene; V was cut back by 5 bases and J by 1 base. The CDR3 contains 15 residues. The DNA of the CDR3 is TGTGCCAGCAGTCTAGACAGGGGGAGCAATCAGCCCCAGCATTTT. Translation gives CASSLDRGSNQPQHF.

With respect to this clone: The sample carries other DNA sequences with the same CDR3. The V call is TRBV25-1, the J call TRBJ2-5, with D unclear. CDR1 MGHDK and CDR2 SYGVNS come from the germline V gene. Trimming removed 8 bases at V and 1 base at J, with 8 bases between. The CDR3 has 12 amino acids. In nucleotides, the CDR3 is TGTGCCAGCGGCCCCCTCCAAGAGACCCAGTACTTC. Its protein product is CASGPLQETQYF.

The sample holds a few counts of this clone. This sequence joins TRBV2 and TRBJ2-2; no clear D. Germline V CDR1 and CDR2: SNHLY, FYNNEI. The CDR3 totals 14 residues. V lost 2 bases and J 4 bases, leaving 8 bases between the germline ends. The CDR3 sequence is CASSERVGTGELFF. CDR3 sequence (DNA): TGTGCCAGCAGTGAAAGGGTCGGCACCGGGGAGCTGTTTTTT.

Only a few counts were recorded for this clone. J is TRBJ1-1 and V is TRBV6-4; 8 bases are shared with TRBD1. Losses at the gene ends were 6 bases for V and 5 bases for J; bases not matched to a gene: 5. This CDR3 spans 13 amino acids. From germline, CDR1 is MRHNA and CDR2 SNTAGT. The CDR3 DNA sequence: TGTGCCAGCAGGCCACAGGGGGGGACTGAAGCTTTCTTT. Residues: CASRPQGGTEAFF.

This clone has more than one count but fewer than ten. This sequence joins TRBV5-1 and TRBJ2-7, with a weak D call TRBD2 (5 bases). The CDR3 totals 16 residues. CDR1 and CDR2 from the germline V gene are SGHRS and YFSETQ. V was cut by 0 bases and J by 1 base, with 14 bases left in between. CDR3 bases: TGCGCCAGCAGCTTGGAGGTCCGGGGTACATCCTACGAGCAGTACTTC. It is translated as CASSLEVRGTSYEQYF.

The chain is built from TRBV5-4 and TRBJ2-5; weak D call: TRBD1 (5 bases). Trimming removed 3 bases from V and 1 base from J, with 7 bases in between. CDR1 is SGHNT and CDR2 is YYREEE in the germline V gene (reference sequence). The CDR3 covers 13 residues. Here the CDR3 DNA reads TGTGCCAGCAGCTCCAGGGTCCAAGAGACCCAGTACTTC. Translation: CASSSRVQETQYF.

The sample holds a few counts of this clone. The chain links TRBV28 to TRBJ2-7; D is ambiguous. The CDR3 covers 15 residues. Trimming took 3 bases from V and 12 from J, leaving 24 bases between them. Germline V gives CDR1 MDHEN, CDR2 SYDVKM. The CDR3 nucleotides are TGTGCCAGCAGTTTTGACTCACCTCCATCGGAAGGTCCGTACTTC. Protein sequence: CASSFDSPPSEGPYF.

The V and J genes are TRBV9 and TRBJ2-3, with unresolved D. This CDR3 contains 16 residues. Germline V gene lookup returns CDR1 SGDLS and CDR2 YYNGEE. Trimming took off 0 bases at V and 2 bases at J, with 13 bases between the two ends. CDR3 sequence reads: CASSVGIDYFTDTQYF. The CDR3 coding sequence is TGTGCCAGCAGCGTAGGGATAGATTACTTCACAGATACGCAGTATTTT.

The chain uses TRBV7-9 and TRBJ1-2, with D unclear. This CDR3 is 12 amino acids long. Trimming shortened V by 2 bases and J by 8 bases, and 9 bases separated the two germline ends. The V gene's germline CDR1 is SEHNR and CDR2 FQNEAQ (reference sequence). The CDR3 here is CASSLPDLGYTF. DNA of the CDR3: TGTGCCAGCAGCTTACCGGACTTGGGCTACACCTTC.

The rearrangement uses TRBV30 and TRBJ2-2; D not certain. The CDR3 contains 13 residues. Germline V gene lookup returns CDR1 GTSNPN and CDR2 SVGIG (reference sequence). Trimming pared 2 bases from V and 8 bases from J, leaving 12 bases between. CDR3 amino acids: CAWSPSILGELFF. The CDR3 nucleotides are TGTGCCTGGAGTCCCAGTATATTAGGGGAGCTGTTTTTT.

The J gene is TRBJ2-1, the V gene TRBV18, with TRBD1 matching over 9 bases. The V segment lost 4 bases and the J segment 8 bases; nucleotides outside the gene matches: 3. Germline V gene lookup returns CDR1 KGHSH and CDR2 LQKENI. The CDR3 has 13 residues. The CDR3 spells CASSLRTGDEQFF. CDR3 DNA: TGTGCCAGCTCACTTCGGACAGGGGATGAGCAGTTCTTC. Supplemented by reference TRBV18 and TRBJ2-1, the full variable domain reads NAGVMQNPRHLVRRRGQEARLRCSPMKGHSHVYWYRQLPEEGLKFMVYLQKENIIDESGMPKERFSAEFPKEGPSILRIQQVVRGDSAAYFCASSLRTGDEQFFGPGTRLTVL.

In this sample, this clone turned up a few times. The V and J genes are TRBV5-4 and TRBJ1-2; D is unresolved. Germline loops: CDR1 SGHNT, CDR2 YYREEE (reference sequence). The ends were cut back, 0 bases at V and 1 base at J, with 7 bases in the middle. This CDR3 has 14 residues. CDR3: CASSLEQINYGYTF. CDR3 DNA: TGTGCCAGCAGCTTGGAACAGATTAACTATGGCTACACCTTC.

This clone was seen a few times. This chain links TRBV7-2 with TRBJ2-7; TRBD1 matches 7 bases. This CDR3 contains 14 residues. Per germline, CDR1 SGHTA and CDR2 FQGNSA. V gave up 5 bases and J gave up 3 bases; unmatched junction bases: 7. DNA for the CDR3: TGTGCCAGCAGCCCCCGGGGACAGAGCTACGAGCAGTACTTC. Translation: CASSPRGQSYEQYF.

The sample holds a few counts of this clone. The chain joins TRBV10-3 to TRBJ2-1; D is possibly TRBD2 (7 bases). CDR3 length: 12 amino acids. Germline V gene sequence: CDR1 ENHRY, CDR2 SYGVKD. V lost 10 bases, J lost 8 bases, and 15 bases lay in between. CDR3 amino acids: CASSGGRDEQFF. DNA for the CDR3: TGTGCCAGCTCGGGGGGCCGCGATGAGCAGTTCTTC.

This clone has a handful of counts. The rearrangement links TRBV2 to TRBJ1-1, with D possibly matching TRBD1 (5 bases). This CDR3 has 11 amino acids. Germline V gene lookup returns CDR1 SNHLY and CDR2 FYNNEI. Trimming took off 7 bases at V and 4 bases at J, with 7 bases between the two ends. CDR3 loop: CASNRPTEAFF. CDR3 sequence (DNA): TGTGCCAGCAACAGGCCCACTGAAGCTTTCTTT. Full variable domain (remainder filled in from reference TRBV2 and TRBJ1-1): EPEVTQTPSHQVTQMGQEVILRCVPISNHLYFYWYRQILGQKVEFLVSFYNNEISEKSEIFDDQFSVERPDGSNFTLKIRSTKLEDSAMYFCASNRPTEAFFGQGTRLTVV.

The chain carries TRBV5-4 and TRBJ2-5; TRBD1 matches at 8 bases. CDR1 is SGHNT, CDR2 YYREEE, per germline (reference sequence). Trimming cost V 0 bases and J 5 bases; bases outside gene matches: 12. The CDR3 sequence is 17 residues long. The CDR3 sequence: CASSLDGQGPSGETQYF. The CDR3 nucleotides are TGTGCCAGCAGCTTGGATGGACAGGGCCCAAGTGGTGAGACCCAGTACTTC. Combining the CDR3 with reference TRBV5-4 and TRBJ2-5 gives the whole variable domain ETGVTQSPTHLIKTRGQQVTLRCSSQSGHNTVSWYQQALGQGPQFIFQYYREEENGRGNFPPRFSGLQFPNYSSELNVNALELDDSALYLCASSLDGQGPSGETQYFGPGTRLLVL.

This clone was picked up a small number of times. The gene calls are TRBV9 and TRBJ1-2, with 7 nucleotides matching TRBD1. The CDR3 contains 16 residues. Germline V lookup: CDR1 SGDLS, CDR2 YYNGEE. The junction had 14 bases not matched to a gene; V was cut back by 1 base and J by 8 bases. CDR3 amino acids: CASSVLSAGGSLGYTF. The CDR3, as DNA: TGTGCCAGCAGCGTACTTTCGGCAGGGGGTTCGCTCGGCTACACCTTC.

V gene TRBV5-1 combines with J gene TRBJ2-5, with 7 bases matching TRBD1. Losses at the gene ends were 4 bases for V and 0 bases for J; bases not matched to a gene: 6. This CDR3 has 15 residues. Germline V lookup: CDR1 SGHRS, CDR2 YFSETQ. CDR3 loop: CASSGDSLYQETQYF. The CDR3 coding sequence is TGCGCCAGCAGCGGGGACAGCCTCTACCAAGAGACCCAGTACTTC.